This TCR beta chain is from a study of blood T cell repertoires in COVID-19 (dated by TCRdb to 2020 to 2022). Broadly, across the study: Collaborator samples came from the United States, Italy and Spain and covered acute and convalescent phases of COVID-19. Where available, HLA class I and class II types were taken from metadata supplied by the sample provider and were not determined by assay-based typing. The repertoires were made available in a free public database intended to serve as a resource for research on the immune response to SARS-CoV-2. The prospective study material was composed of cDNA or gDNA derived from T cells, B-cell-depleted T cells, or PBMCs. A de-identified subject ID, COVID-19 status, age in years and sex were almost always included in the sample metadata. The samples were drawn from the first 160 participants of the ongoing ImmuneRACE study and from roughly 1,300 subjects provided by 6 global collaborators. Subjects who had been exposed to COVID-19, were actively infected with it, or had recovered from it provided the deeply sampled blood TCRbeta repertoires that made up the dataset.

TCRbeta CDR3 regions were amplified from genomic DNA by means of the immunoSEQ Assay, a bias-controlled multiplex PCR. The authors' analysis ran thus. Within the assay, amplification of reference gene primers was used to estimate how many nucleated cells each sample contained. To quantify the absolute abundance of each unique TCRbeta CDR3 rearrangement, sequence reads were collapsed and filtered. Productive Simpson clonality was computed per sample as the square root of Simpson's diversity index over productive rearrangements. TCRdb stores this immuneACCESS table with in-frame sequences only. Part of the clones is absent; in the studies checked, under half of the shortfall reflects unresolved V genes, and no reason is known for the rest. V, J and clone size are taken as reported in that table, and D and trimming were inferred from the DNA itself. The sample has 200,000 to 300,000 clones on record, more than 75% of them singletons. The ten largest clonotypes hold more than 2% of the sample.

Participants in the prospective study were aged roughly 18 to 89 years, lived in about two dozen United States geographic areas, and enrolled through a virtual design. In the prospective study, cohorts were assigned on the basis of participant-reported clinical history obtained from a screening survey and a study questionnaire. Recovered participants in ImmuneRACE Cohort 3 were defined as having two consecutive negative NP/OP PCR tests, clearance from a healthcare professional, or resolution of symptoms. Each participant in the prospective study had whole blood, serum and a nasopharyngeal or oropharyngeal swab collected by mobile phlebotomists. Prospective study participants could optionally give additional blood draws and questionnaires over an approximately 2-month period. Prospective study blood samples were shipped either frozen or at room temperature before DNA extraction. Broad study findings and their caveats: The amount of clinical and demographic metadata varied by source and participant and was provided uncurated.

Looking up the germline V gene yields CDR1 LGHNA and CDR2 YNFKEQ. Taken from cysteine to phenylalanine, the CDR3 has 17 residues. Only CDR3 DNA remains: 51 bases, in frame from the first base. V trim: 2 bases; J trim: 1 base; unmatched bases: 9. With regard to this clone: This clone's antigen is unknown. Within one base of it there is no much larger clone, and no base qualities were kept.

The V and J segments used are TRBV4-2 and TRBJ1-1; 8 bases in the middle match TRBD1. The receptor comes from a woman aged 45-60 years who had recovered from COVID-19. The material sequenced was PBMCs or T cells enriched from blood (not recorded which). Here the CDR3 is given as CASSQRMTGTGNTEAFF. The base sequence is TGTGCCAGCAGCCAAAGAATGACCGGGACAGGGAACACTGAAGCTTTCTTT.